Below, 32 T cell receptor beta chains from the same sample are listed, as sequenced in a study of blood T cell repertoires in COVID-19. Clones were read by immunoSEQ multiplex PCR, and TCRdb kept only the in-frame ones, dropping some. The top ten clones hold roughly 8.6% of a sample with some 190,000 clones, about 76% of them seen once. Sequenced sample: peripheral blood. The receptors derive from a woman in her fifties or sixties with active or convalescent COVID-19.

CDR3 residues: CASSRDRDHTEAFF. As DNA, the CDR3 is TGTGCCAGCAGTCGAGACAGGGACCACACTGAAGCTTTCTTT. This chain joins TRBV6-5 and TRBJ1-1; 7 bases align to TRBD1. The CDR3 runs to 14 residues. V was clipped by 5 bases and J by 3 bases; unmatched bases: 6. Per germline, CDR1 MNHEY and CDR2 SVGAGI.

Notes on this clone: A junction boundary mismatches the germline segment, possibly from a read error. The chain carries TRBV29-1 and TRBJ2-1; TRBD2 matches 8 bases. The CDR3 runs to 14 residues. Looked up from germline, CDR1 is SQVTM and CDR2 is ANQGSEA. The DNA for the CDR3 is TGCAGCGTTGATACTAGCGGTGCTGTTGGTGAGCAGCTCTTC. Its protein is CSVDTSGAVGEQLF.

The chain carries TRBV5-1 and TRBJ1-1; D is perhaps TRBD1 (6 bases). The CDR3 runs to 14 residues. The germline gives CDR1 SGHRS, CDR2 YFSETQ. V was pared by 3 bases and J by 0 bases, with 9 bases between. CDR3 sequence reads: CASSSGTLNTEAFF. CDR3 in DNA: TGCGCCAGCAGCTCGGGGACACTGAACACTGAAGCTTTCTTT.

The V gene is TRBV27, the J gene TRBJ2-7, with 9 bases identical to TRBD1. Trimming at V came to 6 bases and at J to 4 bases, leaving 4 bases not matched to a gene. The germline V gene has CDR1 MNHEY and CDR2 SMNVEV (reference sequence). The CDR3 has 13 amino acids. The CDR3 protein is CASRGTGLYEQYF. The CDR3 DNA reads as TGTGCCAGCAGAGGGACAGGGCTTTACGAGCAGTACTTC.

The chain carries TRBV19 and TRBJ1-4; 7 nucleotides match TRBD1. The CDR3 contains 15 residues. V lost 5 bases to trimming and J lost 3 bases; unmatched junction nucleotides: 6. CDR1 LNHDA and CDR2 SQIVND come from the germline V gene (reference sequence). The chain's CDR3 is CASSDRASANEKLFF. The CDR3, as DNA: TGTGCCAGTAGTGACAGGGCTTCGGCTAATGAAAAACTGTTTTTT.

The chain employs TRBV7-3 and TRBJ2-1; 7 nucleotides match TRBD2. After removal of 3 bases from V and 0 bases from J, the junction contained 5 bases not matched to a gene. The CDR3 sequence is 16 residues long. Germline values: CDR1 SGHTA, CDR2 FQGTGA. CDR3 sequence (DNA): TGTGCCAGCAGCTTGGAGCGGGGCCCCTCCTACAATGAGCAGTTCTTC. It yields the protein CASSLERGPSYNEQFF.

V gene TRBV28 combines with J gene TRBJ1-4; tentatively, D is TRBD1 (6 bases). The length of the CDR3 is 15 residues. The V end lost 2 bases, the J end lost 8 bases, and 15 bases lay between the germline ends. Germline CDR1 MDHEN, CDR2 SYDVKM. CDR3 protein: CASSLKGRGWEKLFF. The CDR3 DNA follows: TGTGCCAGCAGTTTAAAGGGCAGGGGTTGGGAAAAACTGTTTTTT.

This clone counts as medium-sized. The CDR3 DNA reads as TGTGCCAGCAGCTCCTACTCCGGGACAGACCCATACGAGCAGTACTTC. Amino acid sequence: CASSSYSGTDPYEQYF. The V and J genes are TRBV7-9 and TRBJ2-7, with 7 positions matching TRBD1. Trimming took 4 bases from V and 4 from J; bases not matched to a gene: 13. Germline V CDR1 and CDR2: SEHNR, FQNEAQ (reference sequence). The length of the CDR3 is 16 residues.

The chain combines TRBV3-1 (or the pseudogene TRBV3-2) with TRBJ2-3, with 16 bases lining up with TRBD2. This CDR3 has 18 amino acids. Germline V gene lookup returns CDR1 LGHDT and CDR2 YNNKEL (reference sequence). Unmatched junction bases numbered 8, after V lost 4 bases and J lost 4 bases. The CDR3 DNA reads TGTGCCAGCAGCCCACTCGGGACTAGCGGGAGGGCTTCAGATACGCAGTATTTT. This encodes CASSPLGTSGRASDTQYF.

The chain uses TRBV5-8 and TRBJ2-7, with 10 bases fitting TRBD1. V shed 6 bases and J 0 bases; nucleotides not matched to a gene: 9. The CDR3 covers 16 residues. From germline, CDR1 is SGHTS and CDR2 YDEGEE. In nucleotides, the CDR3 is TGTGCCAGCAAGAGGGGACAGGGGCCCCTCTCCTACGAGCAGTACTTC. It encodes CASKRGQGPLSYEQYF.

This clone was counted a few times. This rearrangement joins TRBV7-9 to TRBJ1-6, with TRBD1 matching 7 bases. The CDR3 is made up of 15 amino acids. Germline V gene sequence: CDR1 SEHNR, CDR2 FQNEAQ (reference sequence). V trimming: 2 bases; J trimming: 10 bases; junction bases outside the gene matches: 8. The CDR3 loop is CASSLSGTDESPLHF. CDR3 DNA: TGTGCCAGCAGCTTATCGGGGACAGACGAGTCACCCCTCCACTTT.

This clone was found a few times. This CDR3 reads CAGRLFPAGEQYF. The CDR3 nucleotides read TGTGCCGGCCGCCTCTTCCCGGCGGGGGAGCAGTACTTC. V usage is TRBV2 and J usage is TRBJ2-7; possibly TRBD2 for D (6 bases). The germline V and J ends were trimmed by 11 bases and 7 bases, with 21 bases remaining between them. CDR1 SNHLY and CDR2 FYNNEI come from the germline V gene. The CDR3 is 13 amino acids.

This chain joins TRBV6-2 or TRBV6-3 and TRBJ1-1, with D unresolved. The CDR3 covers 13 residues. Trimming shortened V by 2 bases and J by 4 bases, and 8 bases separated the two germline ends. Germline V CDR1 and CDR2: MNHEY, SVGEGT. In DNA, the CDR3 is TGTGCCAGCAGTTACGTAGCCGGCACTGAAGCTTTCTTT. Amino acids: CASSYVAGTEAFF.

The rearrangement joins TRBV2 to TRBJ2-1, with TRBD2 as a possible D gene (5 bases). The germline V gene encodes CDR1 SNHLY and CDR2 FYNNEI. The germline V and J ends were trimmed by 8 bases and 5 bases, with 16 bases remaining between them. The CDR3 is 14 amino acids. CDR3 amino acids: CASGGRRNDNEQFF. CDR3 in DNA: TGTGCCAGCGGCGGCAGGAGGAACGACAATGAGCAGTTCTTC. Drawing the rest from reference TRBV2 and TRBJ2-1, the complete variable domain is EPEVTQTPSHQVTQMGQEVILRCVPISNHLYFYWYRQILGQKVEFLVSFYNNEISEKSEIFDDQFSVERPDGSNFTLKIRSTKLEDSAMYFCASGGRRNDNEQFFGPGTRLTVL.

CDR3 in amino acids: CASSVTGATEAFF. The CDR3 region has the DNA TGTGCCAGTAGCGTGACAGGGGCCACTGAAGCTTTCTTT. V gene TRBV19 combines with J gene TRBJ1-1, with TRBD1 identical over 8 bases. There are 13 residues in the CDR3. V shed 6 bases and J 4 bases; nucleotides not matched to a gene: 4. Germline assignment: CDR1 LNHDA and CDR2 SQIVND (reference sequence).

The V call is TRBV4-3, the J call TRBJ1-3; no firm D call. The CDR3 runs to 14 residues. V dropped 0 bases and J dropped 8 bases, with 11 bases sitting between them. Germline V lookup: CDR1 LGHNA, CDR2 YSLEER. The CDR3 nucleotides are TGCGCCAGCAGCCAAGATGTCCTAACGGACACCATATATTTT. Translating it yields CASSQDVLTDTIYF.

This clone was counted between two and nine times. V is TRBV9 and J is TRBJ1-6; D unresolved. The V gene's germline CDR1 is SGDLS and CDR2 YYNGEE. The CDR3 spans 14 residues. V gave up 3 bases and J gave up 7 bases, with 11 bases separating them. CDR3 amino acids: CASSAGSPNSPLHF. The CDR3 nucleotides are TGTGCCAGCAGCGCGGGGTCTCCGAATTCACCCCTCCACTTT.

The DNA for the CDR3 is TGTGCCAGTAGCCTAACCCCCCCCGCCGGCTCCTACGAGCAGTACTTC. Translated, it gives CASSLTPPAGSYEQYF. The J gene is TRBJ2-7, the V gene TRBV19; D ambiguous. V lost 6 bases, J lost 0 bases, and 18 bases lay in between. Germline V lookup: CDR1 LNHDA, CDR2 SQIVND (reference sequence). The CDR3 covers 16 residues.

The chain joins TRBV5-4 to TRBJ1-1; tentatively, D is TRBD1 (5 bases). This CDR3 has 15 amino acids. Germline CDR1 reads SGHNT; CDR2 reads YYREEE (reference sequence). Between the trimmed V and J ends, which lost 0 bases and 11 bases, there was a span of 20 bases. Written as DNA, the CDR3 is TGTGCCAGCAGCTTGGCCGTTGGAGGGGCCATCGAGGCTTTCTTT. Residues: CASSLAVGGAIEAFF.

The chain uses TRBV5-4 and TRBJ2-7, with unresolved D. The CDR3 runs to 15 residues. V was clipped by 0 bases and J by 0 bases, with 10 bases between them. Germline V gene lookup returns CDR1 SGHNT and CDR2 YYREEE (reference sequence). In DNA, the CDR3 is TGTGCCAGCAGCTTGGAACCAGCGAGCTCCTACGAGCAGTACTTC. Protein product: CASSLEPASSYEQYF. The whole variable domain, filled in from reference TRBV5-4 and TRBJ2-7, reads ETGVTQSPTHLIKTRGQQVTLRCSSQSGHNTVSWYQQALGQGPQFIFQYYREEENGRGNFPPRFSGLQFPNYSSELNVNALELDDSALYLCASSLEPASSYEQYFGPGTRLTVT.

CDR3 nucleotide sequence: TGTGCCACGGCACTAGACAGGGGGCTAGCGGAGACCCAGTACTTC. Encoded protein: CATALDRGLAETQYF. This sequence joins TRBV7-2 and TRBJ2-5, with 10 bases identical to TRBD1. After removal of 10 bases from V and 5 bases from J, the junction contained 13 bases not matched to a gene. The germline CDR1 and CDR2 sequences are SGHTA and FQGNSA. This CDR3 spans 15 amino acids.

V usage is TRBV7-9 and J usage is TRBJ2-3, with 8 bases that match TRBD1. Looked up from germline, CDR1 is SEHNR and CDR2 is FQNEAQ (reference sequence). V lost 2 bases to trimming and J lost 4 bases; unmatched junction nucleotides: 8. The CDR3 runs 16 residues. CDR3: CASSLRQTGEADTQYF. DNA of the CDR3: TGTGCCAGCAGCTTACGACAGACAGGGGAAGCAGATACGCAGTATTTT. The full variable domain, with the rest looked up from reference TRBV7-9 and TRBJ2-3, is DTGVSQNPRHKITKRGQNVTFRCDPISEHNRLYWYRQTLGQGPEFLTYFQNEAQLEKSRLLSDRFSAERPKGSFSTLEIQRTEQGDSAMYLCASSLRQTGEADTQYFGPGTRLTVL.

This clone has a handful of counts. This sequence joins TRBV19 and TRBJ2-2, with D unresolved. The V end lost 1 base, the J end lost 3 bases, and 9 bases lay between the germline ends. The CDR3 has 15 amino acids. In germline, CDR1 is LNHDA, CDR2 SQIVND (reference sequence). For the CDR3, the DNA is TGTGCCAGTAGTATAGGGGCAGTCTACACCGGGGAGCTGTTTTTT. Translating gives CASSIGAVYTGELFF.

This clone was counted a few times. This rearrangement joins TRBV4-2 to TRBJ1-5; D unresolved. Germline-derived CDR1 and CDR2 are LGHNA and YNFKEQ. The CDR3 has 14 amino acids. With 1 base removed from V and 5 bases from J, the gap between germline ends came to 9 bases. DNA of the CDR3: TGTGCCAGCAGCCAAGGCGGCATATATCAGCCCCAGCATTTT. Protein: CASSQGGIYQPQHF.

This chain uses TRBV11-2 with TRBJ2-1, with D maybe TRBD2 (7 bases). Between the trimmed V and J ends, which lost 4 bases and 9 bases, there was a span of 13 bases. The germline V gene has CDR1 SGHAT and CDR2 FQNNGV. This CDR3 spans 13 amino acids. CDR3 nucleotides: TGTGCCAGCAGCTCAAGGGGGGGGCTTGAGCAGTTCTTC. Translated, it gives CASSSRGGLEQFF.

This clone was counted only a few times. V gene TRBV19 combines with J gene TRBJ2-3, with 15 bases lining up with TRBD2. CDR3 length: 19 amino acids. The germline CDR1 and CDR2 sequences are LNHDA and SQIVND (reference sequence). Unmatched junction bases numbered 9, after V lost 5 bases and J lost 0 bases. This CDR3 is CASSGGLAGGHPSTDTQYF. The DNA of the CDR3 is TGTGCCAGTAGTGGGGGACTAGCGGGGGGACATCCTAGCACAGATACGCAGTATTTT.

This clone was observed at least ten times. The chain recombines TRBV29-1 with TRBJ2-2; 7 bases match TRBD1. Trimming cost V 2 bases and J 6 bases; bases outside gene matches: 3. In germline, CDR1 is SQVTM, CDR2 ANQGSEA. This CDR3 has 13 residues. CDR3 sequence: CSVERQGSGELFF. The CDR3 region has the DNA TGCAGCGTTGAACGACAGGGCTCCGGGGAGCTGTTTTTT.

The gene calls are TRBV24-1 and TRBJ2-1, with D uncertain. The CDR3 is 13 amino acids. V was clipped by 5 bases and J by 7 bases, with 11 bases between them. Germline CDR1 and CDR2: KGHDR and SFDVKD. The CDR3 DNA reads as TGTGCCACCAGTGGGAATGACTGGAATGAGCAGTTCTTC. Protein: CATSGNDWNEQFF.

J is TRBJ2-5 and V is TRBV19; 16 bases align to TRBD2. This CDR3 is built from 15 residues. With V trimmed by 7 bases and J by 7 bases, 6 bases remained unmatched. Germline-derived CDR1 and CDR2 are LNHDA and SQIVND (reference sequence). The CDR3 region has the DNA TGTGCCAGTAATCAGGGACTAGCGGGAGGGGGGACCCAGTACTTC. This translates into CASNQGLAGGGTQYF.

The rearrangement joins TRBV10-2 to TRBJ2-7; TRBD1 matches at 9 bases. Germline V CDR1 and CDR2: WSHSY, SAAADI. J gave up 5 bases and V 8 bases, and 10 bases lay outside the gene matches. CDR3 length equals 14 residues. This chain's CDR3 is CASSHGQGSHEQYF. In DNA, the CDR3 is TGCGCCAGCTCGCACGGACAGGGGTCCCACGAGCAGTACTTC.

This chain joins TRBV5-1 and TRBJ2-1; D is perhaps TRBD2 (7 bases). The ends were cut back, 0 bases at V and 9 bases at J, with 22 bases in the middle. This CDR3 is 17 amino acids long. Germline assignment: CDR1 SGHRS and CDR2 YFSETQ. This CDR3 is CASSLGSGGGASGEQFF. The DNA for the CDR3 is TGCGCCAGCAGCTTGGGATCGGGCGGGGGCGCTTCTGGTGAGCAGTTCTTC.

The chain couples TRBV2 to TRBJ1-1; 10 bases map to TRBD1. The junction had 13 bases not matched to a gene; V was cut back by 5 bases and J by 4 bases. CDR1 SNHLY and CDR2 FYNNEI come from the germline V gene. This CDR3 spans 17 amino acids. CDR3 DNA: TGTGCCAGCAGTTCACCTCTGGACAGGGGGAAAATCACTGAAGCTTTCTTT. Translating gives CASSSPLDRGKITEAFF.